This entry describes one T cell receptor beta chain. Its antigen is undetermined. These data are taken from a study of graft-versus-host responses after intestinal transplantation. Turning to the study itself: Multivisceral, liver-intestinal, or isolated intestinal grafts were transplanted into recipients.

CDR3 length: 15 amino acids. With V trimmed by 2 bases and J by 3 bases, 6 bases remained unmatched. Per the germline V gene, CDR1 is SGDLS and CDR2 is YYNGEE. Produced via immunoSEQ multiplex PCR; TCRdb's table is partial and in-frame only. The sample lists some 120,000 clones, 85% to 95% occurring once. Findings and limits, study-wide: Recipient marrow harbored GvH clones, some of which surfaced first in ileum or blood.

Sequences were derived from unstimulated CD8+ T cells sorted from spleen or lymph node cells, sampled before transplant. J is TRBJ2-7 and V is TRBV9; 9 bases align to TRBD1. This TCR was sampled from a human donor who was the organ donor for an intestinal transplant. CDR3 region: CASSVGGTGNYEQYF. DNA for the CDR3: TGTGCCAGCAGCGTGGGGGGGACAGGGAACTACGAGCAGTACTTC.